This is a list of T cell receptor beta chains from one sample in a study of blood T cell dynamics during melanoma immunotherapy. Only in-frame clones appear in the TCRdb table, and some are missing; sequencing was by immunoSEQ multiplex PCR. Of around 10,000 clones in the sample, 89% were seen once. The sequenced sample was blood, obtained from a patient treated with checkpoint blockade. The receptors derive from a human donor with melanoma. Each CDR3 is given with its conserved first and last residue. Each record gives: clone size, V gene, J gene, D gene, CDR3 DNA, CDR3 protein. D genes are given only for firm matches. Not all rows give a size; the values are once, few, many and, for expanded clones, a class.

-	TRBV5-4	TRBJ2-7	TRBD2	TGTGCCAGCAGCTACGGACTAGCGGGGCCATACGAGCAGTACTTC	CASSYGLAGPYEQYF
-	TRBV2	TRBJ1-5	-	TGTGCCAGCAGGGGGGGCACCTATAGCAATCAGCCCCAGCATTTT	CASRGGTYSNQPQHF
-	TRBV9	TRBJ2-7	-	TGTGCCAGCAGCGGGGGGGACAGACGGTACGAGCAGTACTTC	CASSGGDRRYEQYF
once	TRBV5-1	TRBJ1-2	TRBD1	TGCGCCAGCAGCTCTCGGGGACAGGCAAACTATGGCTACACCTTC	CASSSRGQANYGYTF
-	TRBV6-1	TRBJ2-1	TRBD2	TGTGCCAGCAAGGGTGTGGGAGGGGCCAATGAGCAGTTCTTC	CASKGVGGANEQFF
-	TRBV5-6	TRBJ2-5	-	TGTGCCAGCAGCACGCGACCCGGGACCGCCGAGGAGACCCAGTACTTC	CASSTRPGTAEETQYF
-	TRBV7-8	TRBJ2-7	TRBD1	TGTGCCAGCAGCAAGCACAGGGGGCCCTCCTACGAGCAGTACTTC	CASSKHRGPSYEQYF
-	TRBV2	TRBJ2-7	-	TGTGCCAGTGGCGGGCTTCAGGGTGGATACTCCGAGCAGTACTTC	CASGGLQGGYSEQYF
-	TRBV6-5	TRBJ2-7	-	TGTGCCAGCAGTTACTCGAACACCGCCGCCTACGAGCAGTACTTC	CASSYSNTAAYEQYF
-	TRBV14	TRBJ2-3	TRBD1	TGTGCCAGCAGCGCCCGACAGGGGACAGATACGCAGTATTTT	CASSARQGTDTQYF
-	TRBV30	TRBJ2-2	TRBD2	TGTGCCTGGGATGGCGGGAGGGCCGTCGCCGGGGAGCTGTTTTTT	CAWDGGRAVAGELFF
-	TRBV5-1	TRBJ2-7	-	TGCGCCAGCAGGGGGGGGCACTACGAGCAGTACTTC	CASRGGHYEQYF
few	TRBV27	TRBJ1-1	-	TGTGCCAGCAGTCCGGGACCCCGAGGAGCTTTCTTT	CASSPGPRGAFF
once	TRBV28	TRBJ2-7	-	TGTGCCAGCAGCTCGGCCTCAGAGGGCTCCTACGAGCAGTACTTC	CASSSASEGSYEQYF
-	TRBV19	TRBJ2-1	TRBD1	TGTGCCAGTAGTACTGACAGGGTTGAGCAGTTCTTC	CASSTDRVEQFF
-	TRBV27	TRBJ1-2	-	TGTGCCAGCAGTGTGTCAGAGCTCTCAAAACACTACACCTTC	CASSVSELSKHYTF
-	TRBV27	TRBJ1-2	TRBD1	TGTGCCAGCCCTCTCCAGGGGCAGGGGGCTCCCCCCTATGGCTACACCTTC	CASPLQGQGAPPYGYTF
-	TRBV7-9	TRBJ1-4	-	TGTGCCAGCACCACGGGGTCCGAGGAAAAACTGTTTTTT	CASTTGSEEKLFF
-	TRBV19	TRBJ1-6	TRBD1	TGTGCCAGTAGTATAGGGAACAGGGGGAATTCACCCCTCCACTTT	CASSIGNRGNSPLHF
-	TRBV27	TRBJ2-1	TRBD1	TGTGCCAGCAGTTTGAGAGGGACAGGGGGTAGGAATGAGCAGTTCTTC	CASSLRGTGGRNEQFF
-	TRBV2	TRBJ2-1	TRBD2	TGTGCCAGCAGCCTAGCGGGGGGGGCCATGGATGAGCAGTTCTTC	CASSLAGGAMDEQFF
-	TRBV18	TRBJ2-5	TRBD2	TGTGCCAGCTCACCCCCGGGACTAGCTAAGGAGGCCCAGTACTTC	CASSPPGLAKEAQYF
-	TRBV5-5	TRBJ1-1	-	TGTGCCAGCAGCTTGGGGGTCACGGGGACTGAAGCTTTCTTT	CASSLGVTGTEAFF
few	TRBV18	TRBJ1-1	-	TGTGCCAGCTCACCCTCGGGCCAAGGGGGGACTGAAGCTTTCTTT	CASSPSGQGGTEAFF
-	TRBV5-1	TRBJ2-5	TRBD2	TGCGCCAGCAGCTTTGGGACTAGCGGAGCACAAGAGACCCAGTACTTC	CASSFGTSGAQETQYF
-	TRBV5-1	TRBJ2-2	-	TGCGCCAGCAGCTTGGTAGGGTCGCCCACCGGGGAGCTGTTTTTT	CASSLVGSPTGELFF